This T cell receptor beta chain was retrieved from a study of OX40 agonist ivuxolimab in advanced cancers. Study context: Patients were treated with ivuxolimab, an agonistic anti-OX40 (CD134) antibody.

Measured with immunoSEQ multiplex PCR; TCRdb has only the in-frame clones, and not every one. The data show around 62,000 clones, with around 93% seen just once and about 0.3% held by the top ten. The CDR3 is made up of 13 amino acids. Trimming removed 0 bases at V and 6 bases at J, with 6 bases between. Germline V lookup: CDR1 SGDLS, CDR2 YYNGEE. This TCR was recovered from an adult with an advanced solid tumor such as melanoma, head and neck, liver or kidney cancer. The sample was CD4+ or CD8+ T cells sorted from blood, taken in a trial of the OX40 agonist ivuxolimab. V gene TRBV9 combines with J gene TRBJ2-2, with no clear D. CDR3 sequence (DNA): TGTGCCAGCAGCGTAGTGGGGTCCGGGGAGCTGTTTTTT. It codes for CASSVVGSGELFF.